This T cell receptor (beta chain) is drawn from a study of regulatory T cells in long-lasting Graves disease. Study-wide results and limits: TCR diversity was lower in persistent Graves' patients (versus newly diagnosed ones). Analysis covered peripheral blood alone, not thyroid tissue.

Time point of the sample: persistent/refractory GD, antithyroid drugs over 5 years with positive TRAb. PBMC-extracted RNA yielded the TCR library. Trimming stripped 5 bases from V and 10 bases from J, with 11 bases between. The CDR3 is 11 residues long. Looked up from germline, CDR1 is SEHNR and CDR2 is FQNEAQ (reference sequence). Construction of TCR beta libraries relied on iRepertoire HTBI primers and on Arm-PCR targeting CDR3 regions. TCRdb used MiXCR to reprocess the multiplex PCR reads, holding one entry per CDR3 protein. Of about 470,000 distinct CDR3 sequences listed, under 25% were seen once; the top ten hold over 6%. As to this clonotype: Antigen: not known.

The material was peripheral blood mononuclear cells (PBMCs), obtained when the disease was refractory, from a patient treated with antithyroid drugs. This sequence originates from a female donor with Graves disease. The chain recombines TRBV7-9 with TRBJ1-1; D is unclear. Written as DNA, the CDR3 is TGTGCCAGCAGCGAGAGCTGGGCAGCTTTCTTT. Translation gives CASSESWAAFF. The variable domain in full, with the rest retrieved from reference TRBV7-9 and TRBJ1-1, is DTGVSQNPRHKITKRGQNVTFRCDPISEHNRLYWYRQTLGQGPEFLTYFQNEAQLEKSRLLSDRFSAERPKGSFSTLEIQRTEQGDSAMYLCASSESWAAFFGQGTRLTVV.